This T cell receptor beta chain was captured by sequencing in a study of post-analysis software for immune sequencing data. Study results and caveats: The study found significantly lower normalized Chao1 diversity in multiple sclerosis patients than in controls. In patients, TRBV5-6, TRBV5-1 and TRBV20-1 belonged to several TRBV segments found more frequently than in controls.

Carried by the TCR beta cDNA libraries were unique molecular identifiers. From around 1 to 10 million T cells, around 500,000 cDNA molecules were obtained. TCRdb redid the calling of the PCR reads with MiXCR, one entry per CDR3 protein. Here the sample spans some 890,000 distinct CDR3 sequences, approximately 53% being singletons. This clonotype appeared a single time. Its target is unknown. CDR3 length: 16 residues. V was pared by 5 bases and J by 8 bases, with 22 bases between. In germline, CDR1 is SGHVS, CDR2 FQNEAQ. Sequencing was carried out using blood. The chain employs TRBV7-8 and TRBJ2-1, with D maybe TRBD1 (6 bases). The sequence came from a girl under 18 with multiple sclerosis. CDR3 sequence: CASSPRTVGLYHEQFF. The CDR3 region has the DNA TGTGCCAGCAGCCCCCGGACAGTTGGTTTGTATCATGAGCAGTTCTTC.